The source of this TCR beta chain is a study of T cell responses to AZD1222 COVID-19 vaccine listed by TCRdb under 2021. Broadly, across the study: AZD1222 recipients whose second dose came at about 4 weeks and those whose second dose came at about 12 weeks were combined into one group, since spike-specific TCR depth and breadth did not differ between the two schedules. TCR sequencing covered 233 trial participants: 200 to 220 given two doses of AZD1222 and around 26 given two doses of MenACWY control vaccine. Trial participants were enrolled into age subgroups of 18-55, 56-69 and 70-plus years, which contained about 150, 28 and 57 TCR-sequenced participants, respectively.

The CDR3 goes from the cysteine to the phenylalanine over 17 residues. Only the CDR3 DNA stays, 51 bases, in frame from base 1. V and J are truncated by 2 bases and 0 bases respectively, leaving an intervening sequence of 13 bases. The germline V gene gives CDR1 as SGHNT and CDR2 as YENEEA. Here is what the overall study found, with its caveats: Because no samples from the day 14 peak response were available, repertoires could be characterized only after the peak T cell response. The vaccine-associated CD4 TCRs covered the entire spike protein, and the dominant responses fell in regions 160-218 and 743-854. Conclusions about previously exposed vaccinees are limited because only six or seven AZD1222 recipients were SARS-CoV-2 seropositive at baseline. Most participants were white British and females outnumbered males, and the authors suggested that clonal diversity may have been underestimated. Epitopes outside the regions mutated in the B.1.351 and B.1.1.7 variants were reportedly recognized by nearly half of the unique spike-specific TCRs. After two AZD1222 doses, both the breadth and the depth of spike-specific TCRs were significantly higher than at day 0 and than in MenACWY recipients. In the small 56-69-year group, the increase in depth fell short of significance, most likely because of low power.

On this clone itself: This receptor's antigen is unknown. Base quality data are lacking; no much larger clone is found one base away.

The CDR3 regions of human TCRbeta chains were subjected to immunosequencing. The published analysis was carried out like this. TCRs in the repertoires were matched against a reference library of SARS-CoV-2-specific TCRs that had been generated with the MIRA antigen-specificity platform. Breadth was defined as the fraction of unique TCRs that were SARS-CoV-2-associated, and depth was defined as the fraction of total T cells that were SARS-CoV-2-associated. Each spike-specific TCR was assigned to its reactive spike region and to a CD4 or CD8 class using the MIRA data. Log10-transformed breadth and depth values were compared by one-way ANOVA with Sidak's multiple comparisons tests. TCRdb took this table from immuneACCESS and kept in-frame rearrangements with V and J called. Such tables lack part of the clones; where checked against another copy, unresolved V genes explain under half of the gap, and the rest is unexplained. That table supplies the V and J calls and clone size; D and trimming were determined from the DNA. The sample table holds around 90,000 clones, of which approximately 83% were seen once. The top ten constitute about 6% of the sample.

Interpreted using the paper, the time point label stands for: baseline before first vaccination. Vaccinee samples came from UK trials COV001 and COV002, including a single-blind randomized controlled phase 2/3 trial of AZD1222 (ChAdOx1 nCoV-19) in healthy adults. Trial participant PBMC samples were collected at day 0 and day 28 after the second dose for TCRbeta chain sequencing. The rearrangement combines TRBV11-3 with TRBJ2-2; the D gene assignment is ambiguous. Sequencing used peripheral blood, obtained on day 0 of AZD1222 vaccination. The TCR was taken from an adult in good health. CDR3 sequence: CASSLRQGYSNTGELFF. The DNA sequence reads TGTGCCAGCAGCTTAAGGCAAGGTTATTCGAACACCGGGGAGCTGTTTTTT.